These 27 T cell receptor beta chains were sequenced from one sample in a study of blood T cells in healthy people across ages. Using a J-beta primer mix together with a sample-barcoded 5' primer, a second PCR was run for about 6 to 12 cycles. Using its own MiXCR run on the 5' RACE reads, TCRdb lists one record per CDR3 protein. Here the sample spans about 2 million distinct CDR3 sequences, about 50% being singletons. Sequencing used blood. Receptor source: a woman between 40 and 50 years old in good health.

This clonotype was detected only a few times. The rearrangement joins TRBV27 to TRBJ2-3; 8 bases align to TRBD2. The CDR3 sequence is 17 residues long. Germline lookup yields CDR1 MNHEY and CDR2 SMNVEV (reference sequence). The V and J ends lost 5 bases and 2 bases, in that order; junction bases with no gene match: 12. The CDR3 spells CASSPFLTSADTDTQYF. Here the CDR3 DNA reads TGTGCCAGCAGTCCCTTCCTGACTAGCGCGGACACAGATACGCAGTATTTT.

V is TRBV6-5 and J is TRBJ1-1, with D hard to call. CDR3 length: 15 residues. Trimming took off 10 bases at V and 1 base at J, with 19 bases between the two ends. The germline CDR1 and CDR2 sequences are MNHEY and SVGAGI. For the CDR3, the DNA is TGTGCCACCACGAGAAGACGATTGGCGAACACTGAAGCTTTCTTT. It translates to CATTRRRLANTEAFF.

The chain uses TRBV13 and TRBJ1-2, with 8 bases lining up with TRBD1. Losses at the gene ends were 4 bases for V and 7 bases for J; bases not matched to a gene: 8. The CDR3 spans 14 residues. Per the germline V gene, CDR1 is PRHDT and CDR2 is FYEKMQ (reference sequence). In nucleotides, the CDR3 is TGTGCCAGCAGCTCCGACAGGGGAAGGCCTGGCTACACCTTC. Residues: CASSSDRGRPGYTF.

Notes on this clonotype: The junction does not match germline at one end; this may be a read error. The chain has TRBV4-2 and TRBJ2-4; the match to TRBD2 covers 9 bases. The DNA matches TRBJ2-7 better at its end, which makes the J call doubtful. The V gene's germline CDR1 is LGHNA and CDR2 YNFKEQ. There are 17 residues in the CDR3. CDR3 sequence reads: CTSSQPRGSSGAYEQYF. CDR3 DNA sequence: TGTACCAGCAGCCAACCAAGGGGTTCTAGCGGGGCCTACGAGCAGTACTTC.

The chain has TRBV4-1 and TRBJ2-1, with a possible D match to TRBD1 (5 bases). V gave up 0 bases and J gave up 15 bases, with 18 bases separating them. Germline V gene lookup returns CDR1 MGHRA and CDR2 YSYEKL. The CDR3 contains 14 residues. The CDR3: CASSQDETRVLGFF. CDR3 sequence (DNA): TGCGCCAGCAGCCAAGATGAGACCAGGGTGTTGGGGTTCTTC.

The table lists this clonotype with many counts. V is TRBV7-2 and J is TRBJ2-5; D remains ambiguous. Trimming removed 2 bases from V and 2 bases from J, with 6 bases in between. CDR3 size: 13 residues. Germline V gives CDR1 SGHTA, CDR2 FQGNSA. CDR3 in DNA: TGTGCCAGCAGCTTACCAGAACAAGAGACCCAGTACTTC. Translation gives CASSLPEQETQYF.

This clonotype occurred a few times. The rearrangement links TRBV28 to TRBJ2-4; a possible D gene is TRBD2 (7 bases). CDR1 and CDR2 from the germline V gene are MDHEN and SYDVKM. The CDR3 runs 15 residues. The ends were cut back, 3 bases at V and 3 bases at J, with 12 bases in the middle. The chain's CDR3 is CASSFGGQLKNIQYF. CDR3 bases: TGTGCCAGCAGTTTCGGGGGGCAGCTCAAAAACATTCAGTACTTC.

This clonotype was counted a single time. The chain has TRBV6-2 or TRBV6-3 and TRBJ2-1; 10 bases fit TRBD2. The germline CDR1 and CDR2 sequences are MNHEY and SVGEGT. The CDR3 has 16 residues. Unmatched junction bases numbered 8, after V lost 2 bases and J lost 7 bases. The CDR3 spells CASSYPSLAGVNEQFF. The DNA for the CDR3 is TGTGCCAGCAGTTACCCGTCTCTAGCGGGGGTGAATGAGCAGTTCTTC.

This clonotype was seen once. The V gene is TRBV20-1, the J gene TRBJ2-3, with 8 bases matching TRBD2. The length of the CDR3 is 15 residues. Unmatched junction bases numbered 7, after V lost 0 bases and J lost 5 bases. Germline V lookup: CDR1 DFQATT, CDR2 SNEGSKA (reference sequence). The chain's CDR3 is CSARDPSGGLDTQYF. CDR3 nucleotide sequence: TGCAGTGCTAGAGATCCAAGCGGGGGATTAGATACGCAGTATTTT.

The chain joins TRBV29-1 to TRBJ2-1, with D possibly TRBD2 on 6 matching bases. V dropped 5 bases and J dropped 6 bases, with 14 bases sitting between them. The CDR3 extends over 13 amino acids. Germline CDR1 reads SQVTM; CDR2 reads ANQGSEA. The CDR3: CSVRTRGVNEQFF. CDR3 nucleotides: TGCAGCGTTAGGACGCGGGGAGTCAATGAGCAGTTCTTC.

The V call is TRBV13, the J call TRBJ1-2; D is possibly TRBD1 (6 bases). The CDR3 length is 15 residues. V lost 0 bases, J lost 4 bases, and 12 bases lay in between. Germline assignment: CDR1 PRHDT and CDR2 FYEKMQ (reference sequence). The CDR3 DNA sequence: TGTGCCAGCAGCTTAGGGCCCCAGGGGCTCTATGGCTACACCTTC. This gives the protein CASSLGPQGLYGYTF.

The count of this clonotype is one. This chain joins TRBV20-1 and TRBJ2-1; 9 nucleotides match TRBD2. Trimming took 2 bases from V and 3 from J; bases not matched to a gene: 11. CDR1 and CDR2 from the germline V gene are DFQATT and SNEGSKA (reference sequence). The CDR3 runs to 17 residues. The CDR3 loop is CSARTASSGVGYNEQFF. DNA of the CDR3: TGCAGTGCTAGAACGGCGTCTAGCGGGGTAGGCTACAATGAGCAGTTCTTC.

The rearrangement links TRBV5-1 to TRBJ2-2; D may be TRBD2 (5 bases). Germline CDR1 SGHRS, CDR2 YFSETQ. The germline V and J ends were trimmed by 3 bases and 5 bases, with 17 bases remaining between them. This CDR3 spans 16 amino acids. CDR3 protein: CASSSTGSGRTGELFF. The CDR3 nucleotides read TGCGCCAGCAGCTCGACGGGGTCGGGTAGGACCGGGGAGCTGTTTTTT.

This clonotype was picked up a small number of times. The V call is TRBV27, the J call TRBJ2-3; D not certain. The germline V gene encodes CDR1 MNHEY and CDR2 SMNVEV (reference sequence). The CDR3 has 14 residues. V gave up 4 bases and J gave up 2 bases, with 10 bases separating them. The CDR3 bases are TGTGCCAGCAGTTCCCTCGACTTCACAGATACGCAGTATTTT. Residues: CASSSLDFTDTQYF.

The CDR3 loop is CASINPGQGNNEQFF. As DNA, the CDR3 is TGTGCCAGCATCAACCCGGGACAGGGGAACAATGAGCAGTTCTTC. The chain is built from TRBV12-3 or TRBV12-4 and TRBJ2-1; 10 bases map to TRBD1. The CDR3 has 15 amino acids. J was trimmed by 5 bases and V by 7 bases; bases with no gene match: 8.

The chain joins TRBV18 to TRBJ2-7; 11 nucleotides agree with TRBD1. Germline values: CDR1 KGHSH, CDR2 LQKENI. The CDR3 sequence is 15 residues long. Trimming at V came to 5 bases and at J to 5 bases, leaving 8 bases not matched to a gene. This CDR3 is CASSSGQGALDEQYF. CDR3 in DNA: TGTGCCAGCTCATCCGGACAGGGGGCGCTGGACGAGCAGTACTTC.

In this sample, this clonotype turned up a few times. The gene calls are TRBV29-1 and TRBJ2-3; 7 bases align to TRBD2. V trimming: 7 bases; J trimming: 6 bases; junction bases outside the gene matches: 4. Germline V gene data show CDR1 as SQVTM and CDR2 as ANQGSEA. There are 11 residues in the CDR3. CDR3 in amino acids: CSAPGGDTQYF. CDR3 bases: TGCAGCGCCCCCGGGGGGGATACGCAGTATTTT.

This clonotype has a handful of counts. The genes are TRBV7-8 and TRBJ1-2; 7 nucleotides line up with TRBD1. CDR1 SGHVS and CDR2 FQNEAQ come from the germline V gene. The CDR3 extends over 16 amino acids. Trimming cost V 4 bases and J 7 bases; bases outside gene matches: 15. CDR3 in DNA: TGTGCCAGCAGCTCCCTCGATGTGACAGGGTCCATTGGCTACACCTTC. It translates to CASSSLDVTGSIGYTF.

The chain recombines TRBV5-4 with TRBJ1-2; D remains unclear. Germline CDR1 reads SGHNT; CDR2 reads YYREEE (reference sequence). The CDR3 length is 13 residues. Trimming left V 1 base short and J 4 bases short, with 8 bases between. DNA of the CDR3: TGTGCCAGCAGCTTGAAACAGCTCTATGGCTACACCTTC. This codes for CASSLKQLYGYTF.

J is TRBJ1-2 and V is TRBV20-1; tentatively, D is TRBD1 (6 bases). The CDR3 spans 14 residues. Per germline, CDR1 DFQATT and CDR2 SNEGSKA (reference sequence). Trimming removed 4 bases from V and 4 bases from J, with 16 bases in between. The CDR3 DNA is TGCAGTGCTATTTCACAGGGAAGGATCTATGGCTACACCTTC. This encodes CSAISQGRIYGYTF.

The V and J genes are TRBV29-1 and TRBJ2-1; 15 nucleotides align to TRBD2. This CDR3 is built from 16 residues. Unmatched junction bases numbered 14, after V lost 8 bases and J lost 9 bases. Germline V gene data show CDR1 as SQVTM and CDR2 as ANQGSEA. CDR3 sequence reads: CSLSLGTSGGLGEQFF. The CDR3 bases are TGCAGCCTATCCTTAGGGACTAGCGGGGGGCTGGGTGAGCAGTTCTTC.

This clonotype turned up a few times. This may be a read error, as it is one base from a much larger clone. The genes are TRBV29-1 and TRBJ2-7; D gene unclear. CDR1 SQVTM and CDR2 ANQGSEA come from the germline V gene. Trimming left V 1 base short and J 7 bases short, with 23 bases between. The CDR3 has 16 amino acids. The DNA for the CDR3 is TGCAGCGTTGAAGGCCCCGGGCAAAGGGTACACAATGAGCAGTACTTC. Its translation is CSVEGPGQRVHNEQYF.

This clonotype showed up just a few times. The V and J genes are TRBV4-3 and TRBJ2-3; possible D gene TRBD1, 5 bases. Germline loops: CDR1 LGHNA, CDR2 YSLEER. The CDR3 loop spans 13 amino acids. The V end lost 1 base, the J end lost 8 bases, and 10 bases lay between the germline ends. CDR3: CASSQVPRATQYF. The CDR3 bases are TGCGCCAGCAGCCAAGTCCCCAGGGCTACGCAGTATTTT.

CDR3 in amino acids: CASSDSQITDTQYF. The CDR3 DNA reads TGTGCCAGCAGTGACAGCCAAATCACAGATACGCAGTATTTT. This chain uses TRBV6-6 with TRBJ2-3; D perhaps matches TRBD1 (5 bases). This CDR3 has 14 residues. V gave up 5 bases and J gave up 2 bases, with 11 bases separating them. CDR1 MNHNY and CDR2 SVGAGI come from the germline V gene (reference sequence).

In regard to this clonotype: The germline gene is not matched at one end of the junction; a read error may be the cause. The J gene is TRBJ2-3, the V gene TRBV28; 14 nucleotides align to TRBD2. Germline CDR1 is MDHEN and CDR2 is SYDVKM. The CDR3 is 19 residues long. The CDR3 DNA is TGTGCCGGCAGTTCGACTAGCGGGGGGGCTCAGAGGTTGACAGATACGCAGTATTTT. The encoded protein is CAGSSTSGGAQRLTDTQYF. Variable domain in full (rest from reference TRBV28 and TRBJ2-3): DVKVTQSSRYLVKRTGEKVFLECVQDMDHENMFWYRQDPGLGLRLIYFSYDVKMKEKGDIPEGYSVSREKKERFSLILESASTNQTSMYLCAGSSTSGGAQRLTDTQYFGPGTRLTVL.

This clonotype has only a few counts. The chain combines TRBV20-1 with TRBJ2-3; possible D gene TRBD1, 5 bases. Trimming cost V 3 bases and J 10 bases, with 11 bases left between them. Per germline, CDR1 DFQATT and CDR2 SNEGSKA (reference sequence). The CDR3 has 11 amino acids. CDR3 sequence: CSASPTEAQYF. In nucleotides, the CDR3 is TGCAGTGCTAGCCCGACAGAGGCGCAGTATTTT.

There are a few counts of this clonotype. Here the CDR3 reads CASSADGGQYF. CDR3 coding DNA: TGTGCCAGCAGTGCGGACGGGGGGCAGTATTTT. The rearrangement joins TRBV6-6 to TRBJ2-3; D possibly corresponds to TRBD2 (6 bases). Germline-derived CDR1 and CDR2 are MNHNY and SVGAGI (reference sequence). V lost 5 bases, J lost 11 bases, and 11 bases lay in between. The CDR3 sequence is 11 residues long.